This T cell receptor (beta chain) derives from a study of OX40 agonist ivuxolimab in advanced cancers. Study-level background: Patients were roughly 81% male with ages about 20 to 79, mean 60.

Sequencing was performed with immunoSEQ multiplex PCR; in TCRdb, only in-frame clones are kept and a portion is missing. The sample consists of tens of thousands of clones, under 85% of them appearing once. CDR3 length equals 11 residues. V was trimmed by 7 bases and J by 0 bases, leaving 3 bases between them. Per germline, CDR1 MDHEN and CDR2 SYDVKM. The chain combines TRBV28 with TRBJ1-1; D call uncertain. Sample: CD4+ or CD8+ T cells sorted from blood, taken in a trial of the OX40 agonist ivuxolimab. This TCR derives from an adult with an advanced solid tumor such as melanoma, head and neck, liver or kidney cancer. The CDR3: CASKMNTEAFF. The CDR3 DNA is TGTGCCAGCAAAATGAACACTGAAGCTTTCTTT.